Sequencing of this T cell receptor (beta chain) was carried out in a study of cytomegalovirus exposure and HLA in healthy donors. Study-level points and caveats: Reports indicate that TCR beta sequences accurately predicted the HLA-A and HLA-B alleles of most subjects.

The PCR contained 60 Vbeta and 13 Jbeta primers. Using immunoSEQ multiplex PCR, the repertoire was profiled, and TCRdb retains in-frame clones only, with some absent. This table has 90,000 to 140,000 clones, roughly 15% appearing once. With V trimmed by 4 bases and J by 4 bases, 10 bases remained unmatched. CDR1 is SGHVS and CDR2 is FNYEAQ in the germline V gene. This CDR3 comprises 16 residues. Regarding this clone: What it recognizes is unknown.

This receptor was identified in a female donor in good health and CMV-seronegative. This chain links TRBV7-6 with TRBJ1-5; TRBD1 matches 7 bases. The sequenced sample was PBMCs. CDR3 sequence reads: CASSSSEGQLNQPQHF. The DNA for the CDR3 is TGTGCCAGCAGCTCATCCGAGGGACAGCTTAATCAGCCCCAGCATTTT.